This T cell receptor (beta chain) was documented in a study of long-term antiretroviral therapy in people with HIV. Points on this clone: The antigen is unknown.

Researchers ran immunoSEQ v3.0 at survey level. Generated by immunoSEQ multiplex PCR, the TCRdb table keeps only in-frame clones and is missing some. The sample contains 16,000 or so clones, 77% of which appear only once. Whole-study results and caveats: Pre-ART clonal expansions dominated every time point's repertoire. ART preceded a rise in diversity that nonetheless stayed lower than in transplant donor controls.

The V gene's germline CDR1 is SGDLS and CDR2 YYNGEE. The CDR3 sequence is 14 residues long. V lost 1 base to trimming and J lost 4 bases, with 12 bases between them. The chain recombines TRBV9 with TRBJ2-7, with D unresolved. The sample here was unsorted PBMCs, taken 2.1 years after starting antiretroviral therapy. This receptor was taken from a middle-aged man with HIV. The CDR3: CASSVRWNGYEQYF. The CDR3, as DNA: TGTGCCAGCAGCGTAAGGTGGAACGGGTACGAGCAGTACTTC. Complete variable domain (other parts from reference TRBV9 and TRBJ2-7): DSGVTQTPKHLITATGQRVTLRCSPRSGDLSVYWYQQSLDQGLQFLIQYYNGEERAKGNILERFSAQQFPDLHSELNLSSLELGDSALYFCASSVRWNGYEQYFGPGTRLTVT.